Listed here are 5 T cell receptor beta chains from one sample, sequenced in a study of OX40 agonist ivuxolimab in advanced cancers. Libraries were built with the immunoSEQ multiplex PCR assay. The source is immuneACCESS, and TCRdb retained only in-frame sequences with V and J called. Part of the clones is not carried over; for the studies checked, unresolved V genes explain less than half of this, and the remainder is unexplained. The sample has more than 50,000 clones on record, about 84% of them singletons. In total, the top ten clones hold about 3% of the sample. Sequencing was performed on CD4+ or CD8+ T cells sorted from blood, taken in a trial of the OX40 agonist ivuxolimab. All receptors come from an adult with an advanced solid tumor such as melanoma, head and neck, liver or kidney cancer.

CDR3: CASSRQGDTEAFF. DNA of the CDR3: TGTGCCAGCAGCAGACAGGGGGACACTGAAGCTTTCTTT. The rearrangement joins TRBV7-9 to TRBJ1-1; TRBD1 matches at 9 bases. This CDR3 has 13 residues. V was clipped by 5 bases and J by 3 bases; unmatched bases: 1. Looked up from germline, CDR1 is SEHNR and CDR2 is FQNEAQ (reference sequence). The full variable domain, rest sourced from reference TRBV7-9 and TRBJ1-1, is DTGVSQNPRHKITKRGQNVTFRCDPISEHNRLYWYRQTLGQGPEFLTYFQNEAQLEKSRLLSDRFSAERPKGSFSTLEIQRTEQGDSAMYLCASSRQGDTEAFFGQGTRLTVV.

This rearrangement joins TRBV18 to TRBJ1-1; the match to TRBD1 covers 9 bases. V lost 3 bases to trimming and J lost 1 base; unmatched junction nucleotides: 6. Germline values: CDR1 KGHSH, CDR2 LQKENI. This CDR3 contains 16 residues. The CDR3 spells CASSPRTGATNTEAFF. CDR3 bases: TGTGCCAGCTCACCGAGGACAGGGGCGACGAACACTGAAGCTTTCTTT.

This clone occurred once. V usage is TRBV27 and J usage is TRBJ2-5, with 11 bases that match TRBD2. V dropped 10 bases and J dropped 7; count of bases not matched to a gene: 14. In germline, CDR1 is MNHEY, CDR2 SMNVEV (reference sequence). The CDR3 loop spans 15 amino acids. Written as DNA, the CDR3 is TGTGCCACCCGGACTGGTAGCGGGGGGGCGGGGACCCAGTACTTC. This gives the protein CATRTGSGGAGTQYF.

V gene TRBV7-2 combines with J gene TRBJ1-3; D is undetermined. Germline loops: CDR1 SGHTA, CDR2 FQGNSA. The CDR3 loop spans 14 amino acids. V lost 5 bases and J 8 bases, leaving 16 bases between the germline ends. This CDR3 is CASSPDRQRDTIYF. The CDR3 DNA is TGTGCCAGCAGCCCCGACCGGCAAAGGGACACCATATATTTT.

The chain recombines TRBV6-1 with TRBJ1-5, with D possibly being TRBD1 (6 bases). This CDR3 contains 15 residues. The V gene lost 7 bases and the J gene lost 7 bases, with 20 bases spanning the gap. CDR1 is MNHNS, CDR2 SASEGT, per germline. The CDR3 region is CASIPLLEGGQPQHF. The CDR3 nucleotides are TGTGCCAGCATTCCCCTATTGGAGGGGGGACAGCCCCAGCATTTT.